Below are 24 T cell receptor beta chains sequenced from a single sample in a study of blood T cell repertoires in COVID-19. Profiling relied on immunoSEQ multiplex PCR, and the TCRdb table lists in-frame clones only, not all of them. This sample carries 280,000 or so clones, roughly 80% of them seen once, and the ten largest clones take approximately 9%. The sample was peripheral blood. All receptors derive from a woman aged 45-60 years who had recovered from COVID-19.

The CDR3 DNA follows: TGTGCCAGCAGTCAGACAGCCACTGGAAACACCATATATTTT. Amino acid sequence: CASSQTATGNTIYF. The genes are TRBV28 and TRBJ1-3, with D possibly being TRBD1 (5 bases). The CDR3 length is 14 residues. Germline CDR1 reads MDHEN; CDR2 reads SYDVKM. V was clipped by 5 bases and J by 2 bases, with 10 bases between them.

This clone was found a few times. The chain has TRBV6-5 and TRBJ2-2; a possible D gene is TRBD2 (6 bases). The CDR3 extends over 15 amino acids. Germline V gene data show CDR1 as MNHEY and CDR2 as SVGAGI. Trimming pared 4 bases from V and 6 bases from J, leaving 15 bases between. CDR3 sequence: CASSSRLVHPGELFF. DNA for the CDR3: TGTGCCAGCAGTTCTCGACTAGTCCACCCCGGGGAGCTGTTTTTT.

V is TRBV7-2 and J is TRBJ1-2; 7 bases align to TRBD1. V shed 7 bases and J 5 bases; nucleotides not matched to a gene: 7. The CDR3 consists of 13 residues. Germline V lookup: CDR1 SGHTA, CDR2 FQGNSA. The CDR3 spells CASNPDRDYGYTF. DNA of the CDR3: TGTGCCAGCAACCCCGACAGGGATTATGGCTACACCTTC.

The chain couples TRBV6-5 to TRBJ1-2; 8 positions agree with TRBD1. V dropped 5 bases and J dropped 6; count of bases not matched to a gene: 5. This CDR3 is 13 amino acids long. Germline V gene sequence: CDR1 MNHEY, CDR2 SVGAGI. CDR3 region: CASSRLQGDGYTF. The CDR3 nucleotides read TGTGCCAGCAGTCGGTTACAGGGGGATGGCTACACCTTC.

This sequence joins TRBV19 and TRBJ2-3; TRBD2 matches at 11 bases. Trimming removed 3 bases from V and 2 bases from J; junction bases left unmatched: 1. In germline, CDR1 is LNHDA, CDR2 SQIVND (reference sequence). The CDR3 consists of 15 residues. Here the CDR3 DNA reads TGTGCCAGTAGTATTAGCGGGGGGGTCACAGATACGCAGTATTTT. Translating it yields CASSISGGVTDTQYF. Complete variable domain (other parts from reference TRBV19 and TRBJ2-3): DGGITQSPKYLFRKEGQNVTLSCEQNLNHDAMYWYRQDPGQGLRLIYYSQIVNDFQKGDIAEGYSVSREKKESFPLTVTSAQKNPTAFYLCASSISGGVTDTQYFGPGTRLTVL.

V gene TRBV7-3 combines with J gene TRBJ2-2, with D uncertain. Germline V lookup: CDR1 SGHTA, CDR2 FQGTGA. V was clipped by 2 bases and J by 6 bases, with 10 bases between them. CDR3 length: 14 residues. The CDR3: CASSLGRSSGELFF. The CDR3 nucleotides are TGTGCCAGCAGCTTAGGGCGAAGCTCCGGGGAGCTGTTTTTT.

The chain is built from TRBV5-1 and TRBJ2-1; D gene unclear. The CDR3 is 16 residues long. CDR1 and CDR2 (germline): SGHRS, YFSETQ. The V end was cut by 2 bases, the J end by 0 bases, with 12 bases between. The CDR3 nucleotides are TGCGCCAGCAGCTTAGATACATTAAACTCCTACAATGAGCAGTTCTTC. Its protein is CASSLDTLNSYNEQFF. Full variable domain (remainder filled in from reference TRBV5-1 and TRBJ2-1): KAGVTQTPRYLIKTRGQQVTLSCSPISGHRSVSWYQQTPGQGLQFLFEYFSETQRNKGNFPGRFSGRQFSNSRSEMNVSTLELGDSALYLCASSLDTLNSYNEQFFGPGTRLTVL.

A single count supports this clone. This chain joins TRBV4-3 and TRBJ2-5; tentative D call: TRBD2 (5 bases). V lost 0 bases and J 10 bases, leaving 18 bases between the germline ends. This CDR3 region has 15 residues. Germline CDR1 LGHNA, CDR2 YSLEER. CDR3: CASSQDPMATRGQYF. The CDR3 nucleotides read TGCGCCAGCAGCCAAGATCCTATGGCTACCCGGGGCCAGTACTTC.

The chain carries TRBV7-8 and TRBJ1-2; 7 bases agree with TRBD1. V lost 5 bases and J lost 5; bases outside the gene matches: 5. The germline gives CDR1 SGHVS, CDR2 FQNEAQ. This CDR3 is 13 amino acids long. The CDR3 sequence: CASSPQGEYGYTF. CDR3 nucleotides: TGTGCCAGCAGCCCGCAGGGGGAGTATGGCTACACCTTC.

This clone was counted a few times. The V call is TRBV27, the J call TRBJ1-6; no clear D. The CDR3 totals 16 residues. CDR1 and CDR2 from the germline V gene are MNHEY and SMNVEV (reference sequence). V lost 2 bases to trimming and J lost 0 bases, with 8 bases between them. CDR3: CASSLQVGSYNSPLHF. CDR3 nucleotides: TGTGCCAGCAGTTTACAGGTGGGCTCCTATAATTCACCCCTCCACTTT.

The chain is built from TRBV2 and TRBJ2-3; TRBD1 matches 9 bases. Unmatched junction bases numbered 7, after V lost 8 bases and J lost 1 base. This CDR3 has 15 residues. The V gene's germline CDR1 is SNHLY and CDR2 FYNNEI. CDR3 protein: CASGRQGVGTDTQYF. The DNA of the CDR3 is TGTGCCAGCGGTCGACAGGGGGTAGGCACAGATACGCAGTATTTT.

The chain combines TRBV7-2 with TRBJ1-4; 7 nucleotides line up with TRBD1. With V trimmed by 0 bases and J by 3 bases, 4 bases remained unmatched. The CDR3 runs to 16 residues. CDR1 SGHTA and CDR2 FQGNSA come from the germline V gene. The CDR3 here is CASSLAGTVPNEKLFF. Written as DNA, the CDR3 is TGTGCCAGCAGCTTAGCCGGGACAGTGCCTAATGAAAAACTGTTTTTT.

This clone has only a few counts. The V gene is TRBV7-8, the J gene TRBJ2-1; D is perhaps TRBD2 (6 bases). V was pared by 0 bases and J by 10 bases, with 16 bases between. CDR1 is SGHVS, CDR2 FQNEAQ, per germline. The CDR3 is 15 amino acids. In nucleotides, the CDR3 is TGTGCCAGCAGCTTAGCGGGGACTCCCGTGGGGGAGCAGTTCTTC. It codes for CASSLAGTPVGEQFF.

The V and J genes are TRBV6-4 and TRBJ1-5; 11 positions match TRBD1. The CDR3 loop spans 20 amino acids. CDR1 is MRHNA, CDR2 SNTAGT, per germline. J gave up 1 base and V 7 bases, and 18 bases lay outside the gene matches. CDR3 bases: TGTGCCAGCAAGTCGCGAATCCGGGACAGGGGGAATTGGAGCAATCAGCCCCAGCATTTT. Translated: CASKSRIRDRGNWSNQPQHF.

V and J are TRBV18 and TRBJ2-1; D may be TRBD1 (7 bases). V lost 0 bases, J lost 8 bases, and 14 bases lay in between. The CDR3 is 15 amino acids. The germline CDR1 and CDR2 sequences are KGHSH and LQKENI. CDR3 nucleotides: TGTGCCAGCTCACCACCCCAGGGGGGTATTGATGAGCAGTTCTTC. Encoded protein: CASSPPQGGIDEQFF.

The chain couples TRBV6-2 or TRBV6-3 to TRBJ2-2; D not certain. Looked up from germline, CDR1 is MNHEY and CDR2 is SVGEGT. V was pared by 6 bases and J by 3 bases, with 8 bases between. This CDR3 comprises 13 residues. The CDR3 loop reads CASSRVDTGELFF. The CDR3 nucleotides are TGTGCCAGCAGCCGTGTAGACACCGGGGAGCTGTTTTTT.

The chain recombines TRBV27 with TRBJ2-5; perhaps TRBD2 as D (5 bases). Germline CDR1 is MNHEY and CDR2 is SMNVEV (reference sequence). The CDR3 consists of 13 residues. V was shortened by 0 bases and J by 3 bases, with 5 bases between the two germline ends. In nucleotides, the CDR3 is TGTGCCAGCAGTTTATCCGGGGAAGAGACCCAGTACTTC. Translating it yields CASSLSGEETQYF.

The chain couples TRBV19 to TRBJ1-5; D not certain. The ends were cut back, 5 bases at V and 2 bases at J, with 7 bases in the middle. Germline values: CDR1 LNHDA, CDR2 SQIVND (reference sequence). The CDR3 contains 13 residues. This CDR3 reads CASSDLGNQPQHF. CDR3 sequence (DNA): TGTGCCAGTAGTGACTTGGGCAATCAGCCCCAGCATTTT.

V and J are TRBV7-2 and TRBJ1-2; D perhaps matches TRBD1 (5 bases). The germline CDR1 and CDR2 sequences are SGHTA and FQGNSA. Trimming pared 0 bases from V and 3 bases from J, leaving 11 bases between. There are 15 residues in the CDR3. The CDR3 DNA reads TGTGCCAGCAGCTTAGCGGTTGTCAGGGACTATGGCTACACCTTC. Its translation: CASSLAVVRDYGYTF.

CDR3 protein: CASSRGYVAEQFF. As DNA, the CDR3 is TGTGCCAGCAGTCGAGGGTATGTGGCTGAGCAGTTCTTC. This chain connects TRBV21-1 to TRBJ2-1; the table gives TRBD2 as D, unverified against the DNA. TRBV21-1 is recorded as a pseudogene. The CDR3 spans 13 residues.

This clone was found a few times. The chain links TRBV6-1 to TRBJ2-3; TRBD2 agrees at 9 bases. With V trimmed by 2 bases and J by 1 base, 4 bases remained unmatched. The CDR3 contains 16 residues. Germline CDR1 reads MNHNS; CDR2 reads SASEGT. The CDR3 DNA sequence: TGTGCCAGCAGTGAACAGGGCGGGGGGGGCACAGATACGCAGTATTTT. Encoded protein: CASSEQGGGGTDTQYF.

The chain uses TRBV27 and TRBJ1-5, with TRBD1 as a possible D gene (6 bases). The CDR3 totals 14 residues. Trimming left V 8 bases short and J 4 bases short, with 15 bases between. The germline V gene encodes CDR1 MNHEY and CDR2 SMNVEV (reference sequence). The DNA for the CDR3 is TGTGCCAGCCACTTCTCGGGACATAATCAGCCCCAGCATTTT. This sequence encodes CASHFSGHNQPQHF.

J is TRBJ1-2 and V is TRBV6-1; no clear D gene. The CDR3 extends over 15 amino acids. The germline CDR1 and CDR2 sequences are MNHNS and SASEGT. V was pared by 2 bases and J by 2 bases, with 12 bases between. CDR3 DNA: TGTGCCAGCAGTGAATATCCCGACAAGAACTATGGCTACACCTTC. It specifies CASSEYPDKNYGYTF.

The J gene is TRBJ2-7, the V gene TRBV4-3; 7 bases align to TRBD2. The CDR3 spans 15 residues. From germline, CDR1 is LGHNA and CDR2 YSLEER. The trim removed 0 bases at V and 4 bases at J, leaving 6 bases unmatched. Written as DNA, the CDR3 is TGCGCCAGCAGCCAAGAGCAGATGGGGGGGTACGAGCAGTACTTC. It encodes CASSQEQMGGYEQYF.